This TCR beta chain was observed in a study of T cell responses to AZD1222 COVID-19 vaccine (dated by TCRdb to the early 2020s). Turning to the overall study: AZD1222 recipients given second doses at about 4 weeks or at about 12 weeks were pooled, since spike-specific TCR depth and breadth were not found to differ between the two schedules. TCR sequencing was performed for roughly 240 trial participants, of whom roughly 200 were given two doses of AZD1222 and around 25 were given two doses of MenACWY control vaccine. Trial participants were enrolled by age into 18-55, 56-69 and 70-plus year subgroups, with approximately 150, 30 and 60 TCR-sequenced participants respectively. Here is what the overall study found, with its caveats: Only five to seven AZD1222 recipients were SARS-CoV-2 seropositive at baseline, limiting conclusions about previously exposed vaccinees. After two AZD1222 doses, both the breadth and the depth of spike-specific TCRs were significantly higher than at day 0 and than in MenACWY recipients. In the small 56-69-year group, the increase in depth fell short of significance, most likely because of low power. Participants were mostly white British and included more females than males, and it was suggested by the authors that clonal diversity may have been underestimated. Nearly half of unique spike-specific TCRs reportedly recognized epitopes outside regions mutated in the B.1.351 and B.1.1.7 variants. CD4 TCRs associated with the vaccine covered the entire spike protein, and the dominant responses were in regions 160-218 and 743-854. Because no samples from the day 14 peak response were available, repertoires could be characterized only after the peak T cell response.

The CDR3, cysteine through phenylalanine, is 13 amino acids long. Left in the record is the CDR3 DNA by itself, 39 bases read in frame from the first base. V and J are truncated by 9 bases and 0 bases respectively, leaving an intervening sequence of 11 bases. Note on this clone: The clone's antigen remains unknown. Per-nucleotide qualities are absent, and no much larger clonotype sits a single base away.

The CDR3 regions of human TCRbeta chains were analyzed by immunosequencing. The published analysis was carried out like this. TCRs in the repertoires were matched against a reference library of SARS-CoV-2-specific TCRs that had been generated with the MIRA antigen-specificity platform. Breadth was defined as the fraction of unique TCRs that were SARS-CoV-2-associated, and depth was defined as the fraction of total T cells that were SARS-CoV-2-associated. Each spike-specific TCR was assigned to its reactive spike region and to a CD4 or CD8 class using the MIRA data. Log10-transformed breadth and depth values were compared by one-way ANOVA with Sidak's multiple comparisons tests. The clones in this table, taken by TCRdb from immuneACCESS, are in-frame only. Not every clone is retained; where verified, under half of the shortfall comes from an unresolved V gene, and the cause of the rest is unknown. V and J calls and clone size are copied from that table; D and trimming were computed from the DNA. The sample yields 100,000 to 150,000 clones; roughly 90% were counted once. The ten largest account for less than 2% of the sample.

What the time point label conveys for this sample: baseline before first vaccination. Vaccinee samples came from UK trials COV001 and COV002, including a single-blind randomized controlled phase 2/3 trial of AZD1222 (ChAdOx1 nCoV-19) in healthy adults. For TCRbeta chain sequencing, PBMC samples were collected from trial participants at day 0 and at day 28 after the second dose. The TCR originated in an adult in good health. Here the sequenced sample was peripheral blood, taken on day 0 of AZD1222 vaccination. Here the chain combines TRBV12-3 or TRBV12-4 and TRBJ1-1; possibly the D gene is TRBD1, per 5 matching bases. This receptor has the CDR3 CASYRQMNTEAFF. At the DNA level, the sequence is TGTGCCAGTTACAGGCAGATGAACACTGAAGCTTTCTTT.